This TCR beta chain was captured in a study of blood T cell repertoires in COVID-19. As for the study in general: T cells, B-cell-depleted T cells, or PBMCs provided the cDNA or gDNA that served as material.

Under the authors' procedure: Quantification of nucleated cells was approximated via reference gene primer amplification. Using immunoSEQ multiplex PCR, the repertoire was profiled, and TCRdb retains in-frame clones only, with some absent. V, J and clone size are those of that table, while D and trimming were read from the DNA. The sample contains roughly 330,000 clones, 70% to 90% of which appear only once. V shed 6 bases and J 3 bases; nucleotides not matched to a gene: 6. Germline V gene lookup returns CDR1 MDHEN and CDR2 SYDVKM. CDR3 length equals 15 residues. V and J are TRBV28 and TRBJ1-5; 9 nucleotides align to TRBD1. This clonotype originated in a woman aged 50 to 65 with active or convalescent COVID-19. The material sequenced was peripheral blood. CDR3 nucleotides: TGTGCCAGCAGGCCCGGGACAGGGTACAATCAGCCCCAGCATTTT. It specifies CASRPGTGYNQPQHF.